This entry concerns a single T cell receptor beta chain. The antigen remains unidentified. This specimen comes from a study of shared clonotypes between healthy human individuals. Study-wide points: Generation probabilities were higher for clonotypes shared across all four sorted-subset donors than for unshared ones.

This table comes from immunoSEQ multiplex PCR, and its TCRdb copy is limited to in-frame clones, with some not included. The sample comprises hundreds of thousands of clones, about 91% of which are singletons, and less than 25% rests with the top ten. Naive CD8 cells lacked CD45RO and underwent positive selection for CCR7, leaving out terminally differentiated effector memory CD45RA+ cells. The CDR3 contains 17 residues. J gave up 1 base and V 4 bases, and 8 bases lay outside the gene matches. Germline V gene sequence: CDR1 SGHTA, CDR2 FQGNSA. The receptor was isolated from a man aged 25 to 40 in good health. The sequencing sample was made of naive CD8+ T cells sorted from blood. The gene calls are TRBV7-2 and TRBJ2-7; 12 nucleotides align to TRBD2. The CDR3 DNA follows: TGTGCCAGCAGCTCGTTGACTAGCGGGAGTCAGTCCTACGAGCAGTACTTC. Translation: CASSSLTSGSQSYEQYF.